What follows are 23 T cell receptor beta chains derived from one specimen sequenced in a study of T cells in Graves' hyperthyroidism and ophthalmopathy. Amplified TCR beta CDR3 regions came from RNA transcripts. HTBI primers drove first-round RT-PCR of the TCR CDR3. TCRdb recomputed calls from the multiplex PCR reads with MiXCR, one row per CDR3 protein. Here the sample spans about 600,000 distinct CDR3 sequences, approximately 16% being singletons. Material for sequencing was blood. These receptors were obtained from a woman aged 40-49 years with Graves' ophthalmopathy.

This clonotype was recorded a few times. CDR3 DNA: TGCAGTGCTCTACAGAACTCACAAGAGACCCAGTACTTC. This gives the protein CSALQNSQETQYF. The chain carries TRBV20-1 and TRBJ2-5; D unclear. V dropped 5 bases and J dropped 2 bases, with 12 bases sitting between them. The CDR3 totals 13 residues. CDR1 and CDR2 (germline): DFQATT, SNEGSKA (reference sequence).

The rearrangement links TRBV5-1 to TRBJ1-4, with a tentative D call TRBD1 (5 bases). The CDR3 has 15 residues. Trimming stripped 3 bases from V and 0 bases from J, with 9 bases between. The germline V gene has CDR1 SGHRS and CDR2 YFSETQ. The CDR3 DNA is TGCGCCAGCAGCTCCGGGGCACCAACTAATGAAAAACTGTTTTTT. The encoded protein is CASSSGAPTNEKLFF.

The chain joins TRBV28 to TRBJ1-5; D is possibly TRBD1 (6 bases). V lost 4 bases, J lost 0 bases, and 10 bases lay in between. The CDR3 is made up of 15 amino acids. Germline loops: CDR1 MDHEN, CDR2 SYDVKM. CDR3 sequence reads: CASSSPDSSNQPQHF. CDR3 sequence (DNA): TGTGCCAGCAGTTCTCCGGACAGTAGCAATCAGCCCCAGCATTTT.

This clonotype has a count of ten or more. CDR3 protein: CASSLLGGPYNEQFF. CDR3 bases: TGTGCCAGCAGCTTACTGGGAGGACCCTACAATGAGCAGTTCTTC. V and J are TRBV7-3 and TRBJ2-1, with D perhaps TRBD2 (6 bases). V lost 2 bases, J lost 2 bases, and 10 bases lay in between. CDR1 SGHTA and CDR2 FQGTGA come from the germline V gene. The CDR3 contains 15 residues.

The chain uses TRBV5-1 and TRBJ1-1; maybe TRBD1 (5 bases). Trimming left V 3 bases short and J 1 base short, with 10 bases between. The CDR3 has 14 residues. In germline, CDR1 is SGHRS, CDR2 YFSETQ. The CDR3 DNA reads TGCGCCAGCAGCTGGGGGACGGAGAACACTGAAGCTTTCTTT. This translates into CASSWGTENTEAFF.

This clonotype was seen more than once but under ten times. V and J are TRBV18 and TRBJ2-1, with D perhaps matching TRBD1 or TRBD2 (6 bases each). Between the trimmed V and J ends, which lost 0 bases and 8 bases, there was a span of 11 bases. CDR1 and CDR2 from the germline V gene are KGHSH and LQKENI. The CDR3 has 14 residues. The CDR3 DNA reads as TGTGCCAGCTCACCACCGGAGGGGGGCTATGAGCAGTTCTTC. It codes for CASSPPEGGYEQFF.

CDR3: CASSFRTNDQETQYF. The CDR3 region has the DNA TGTGCCAGCAGCTTTCGGACAAACGACCAAGAGACCCAGTACTTC. The V call is TRBV7-9, the J call TRBJ2-5; the D gene is possibly TRBD1 (5 bases). Between the trimmed V and J ends, which lost 3 bases and 0 bases, there was a span of 11 bases. The CDR3 extends over 15 amino acids. Germline V gene lookup returns CDR1 SEHNR and CDR2 FQNEAQ (reference sequence).

The chain links TRBV28 to TRBJ2-6; D ambiguous. Germline V CDR1 and CDR2: MDHEN, SYDVKM. The CDR3 length is 17 residues. Trimming cost V 6 bases and J 0 bases, with 15 bases left between them. The CDR3 here is CASRQGRFSSGANVLTF. DNA for the CDR3: TGTGCCAGCAGGCAAGGACGGTTTAGCTCTGGGGCCAACGTCCTGACTTTC. Drawing the rest from reference TRBV28 and TRBJ2-6, the complete variable domain is DVKVTQSSRYLVKRTGEKVFLECVQDMDHENMFWYRQDPGLGLRLIYFSYDVKMKEKGDIPEGYSVSREKKERFSLILESASTNQTSMYLCASRQGRFSSGANVLTFGAGSRLTVL.

The rearrangement uses TRBV6-5 and TRBJ2-6, with D hard to call. V was pared by 0 bases and J by 0 bases, with 9 bases between. Germline V lookup: CDR1 MNHEY, CDR2 SVGAGI. The CDR3 covers 17 residues. CDR3 in DNA: TGTGCCAGCAGTTACTCCGGTGTCAGCTCTGGGGCCAACGTCCTGACTTTC. Translating it yields CASSYSGVSSGANVLTF.

This clonotype has just a few counts. The rearrangement uses TRBV30 and TRBJ1-3; weak D call: TRBD1 (5 bases). CDR3 length: 12 amino acids. The V end lost 3 bases, the J end lost 3 bases, and 6 bases lay between the germline ends. The germline CDR1 and CDR2 sequences are GTSNPN and SVGIG (reference sequence). CDR3 residues: CAWRGLGNTIYF. CDR3 in DNA: TGTGCCTGGAGGGGACTTGGAAACACCATATATTTT.

This clonotype appeared many times. The chain joins TRBV3-1 to TRBJ1-1, with a possible D match to TRBD1 (6 bases). The V gene's germline CDR1 is LGHDT and CDR2 YNNKEL (reference sequence). V was shortened by 6 bases and J by 2 bases, with 19 bases between the two germline ends. The CDR3 consists of 16 residues. The CDR3 region has the DNA TGTGCCAGCAGACAGGGAAATGCCAAAAAAAACACTGAAGCTTTCTTT. It yields the protein CASRQGNAKKNTEAFF. Looking up the rest from reference TRBV3-1 and TRBJ1-1 gives the full variable domain: DTAVSQTPKYLVTQMGNDKSIKCEQNLGHDTMYWYKQDSKKFLKIMFSYNNKELIINETVPNRFSPKSPDKAHLNLHINSLELGDSAVYFCASRQGNAKKNTEAFFGQGTRLTVV.

The chain has TRBV7-3 and TRBJ1-1, with 7 bases aligning to TRBD1. Germline V gives CDR1 SGHTA, CDR2 FQGTGA. V lost 5 bases to trimming and J lost 9 bases; unmatched junction nucleotides: 15. The CDR3 is 15 amino acids. The CDR3 here is CASSPQPGQRHQAFF. The DNA of the CDR3 is TGTGCCAGCAGCCCCCAACCGGGACAGAGACACCAAGCTTTCTTT. Full variable domain (missing parts from reference TRBV7-3 and TRBJ1-1): GAGVSQTPSNKVTEKGKYVELRCDPISGHTALYWYRQSLGQGPEFLIYFQGTGAADDSGLPNDRFFAVRPEGSVSTLKIQRTERGDSAVYLCASSPQPGQRHQAFFGQGTRLTVV.

This clonotype was seen ten or more times. The chain has TRBV5-1 and TRBJ2-1; D is unclear. Germline V gene lookup returns CDR1 SGHRS and CDR2 YFSETQ. The CDR3 runs 15 residues. Deletions cut 4 bases from V and 0 bases from J, with 11 bases between. The CDR3 DNA sequence: TGCGCCAGCAGCCCTGGACGGAGCTCCTACAATGAGCAGTTCTTC. Translating it yields CASSPGRSSYNEQFF.

This chain joins TRBV9 and TRBJ2-3; 9 bases agree with TRBD2. Germline V lookup: CDR1 SGDLS, CDR2 YYNGEE. CDR3 length: 20 amino acids. Trimming cost V 4 bases and J 1 base; bases outside gene matches: 19. The CDR3, as DNA: TGTGCCAGCAGCACCTCCCTCCCGGGACTAGCTGTCGGTGGCACAGATACGCAGTATTTT. Amino acids: CASSTSLPGLAVGGTDTQYF.

About this clonotype: This may be a read error, as it is one base from a much larger clone. The V gene is TRBV19, the J gene TRBJ1-1, with a possible D match to TRBD1 (6 bases). The CDR3 runs 12 residues. Germline CDR1 reads LNHDA; CDR2 reads SQIVND (reference sequence). DNA of the CDR3: TGTGCCAGCAAAGGGGGATACACTGGAGCTTTCTTT. Protein sequence: CASKGGYTGAFF.

The V call is TRBV9, the J call TRBJ1-1, with a possible D match to TRBD1 (6 bases). Per the germline V gene, CDR1 is SGDLS and CDR2 is YYNGEE. The CDR3 sequence is 15 residues long. Trimming removed 3 bases at V and 1 base at J, with 13 bases between. The CDR3 reads CASSATAGANTEAFF. In DNA, the CDR3 is TGTGCCAGCAGCGCGACCGCAGGGGCGAACACTGAAGCTTTCTTT. Supplemented by reference TRBV9 and TRBJ1-1, the full variable domain reads DSGVTQTPKHLITATGQRVTLRCSPRSGDLSVYWYQQSLDQGLQFLIQYYNGEERAKGNILERFSAQQFPDLHSELNLSSLELGDSALYFCASSATAGANTEAFFGQGTRLTVV.

This chain joins TRBV20-1 and TRBJ1-2; TRBD1 matches at 7 bases. The CDR3 runs 16 residues. Trimming took 6 bases from V and 2 from J; bases not matched to a gene: 15. Germline lookup yields CDR1 DFQATT and CDR2 SNEGSKA (reference sequence). CDR3 bases: TGCAGTGCCCCAAAGGACCCCGGGACAGAAAACTATGGCTACACCTTC. Translation: CSAPKDPGTENYGYTF.

The V gene is TRBV7-2, the J gene TRBJ1-5; D might be TRBD1 (5 bases). Trimming left V 1 base short and J 0 bases short, with 10 bases between. CDR1 and CDR2 from the germline V gene are SGHTA and FQGNSA. The CDR3 contains 16 residues. The CDR3 region is CASSLEGLHSNQPQHF. The CDR3, as DNA: TGTGCCAGCAGCTTAGAGGGGCTCCATAGCAATCAGCCCCAGCATTTT.

This clonotype was observed once. The V call is TRBV5-4, the J call TRBJ1-1; D remains ambiguous. The CDR3 consists of 13 residues. V was pared by 4 bases and J by 6 bases, with 13 bases between. Germline CDR1 reads SGHNT; CDR2 reads YYREEE (reference sequence). The CDR3 DNA is TGTGCCAGCAGCGCGGGGATACTCGCTGAAGCTTTCTTT. Amino acids: CASSAGILAEAFF.

Many counts were recorded for this clonotype. This chain joins TRBV28 and TRBJ2-2; D is uncertain. CDR3 length: 12 residues. The germline V and J ends were trimmed by 8 bases and 2 bases, with 6 bases remaining between them. Germline-derived CDR1 and CDR2 are MDHEN and SYDVKM. CDR3 sequence reads: CASHANTGELFF. CDR3 coding DNA: TGTGCCAGCCATGCAAACACCGGGGAGCTGTTTTTT.

J is TRBJ2-2 and V is TRBV15; the D is unclear. The germline V and J ends were trimmed by 0 bases and 3 bases, with 2 bases remaining between them. The CDR3 covers 13 residues. The germline gives CDR1 LNHNV, CDR2 YYDKDF (reference sequence). The chain's CDR3 is CATSRDDTGELFF. CDR3 in DNA: TGTGCCACCAGCAGAGATGACACCGGGGAGCTGTTTTTT. The full variable domain, with the rest looked up from reference TRBV15 and TRBJ2-2, is DAMVIQNPRYQVTQFGKPVTLSCSQTLNHNVMYWYQQKSSQAPKLLFHYYDKDFNNEADTPDNFQSRRPNTSFCFLDIRSPGLGDTAMYLCATSRDDTGELFFGEGSRLTVL.

This chain links TRBV3-1 with TRBJ2-2; 8 positions agree with TRBD1. Trimming took 3 bases from V and 7 from J; bases not matched to a gene: 19. The CDR3 runs 19 residues. Germline assignment: CDR1 LGHDT and CDR2 YNNKEL (reference sequence). The CDR3 bases are TGTGCCAGCAGCCAGCACATTATGGACAGGGTGGAGTATAACGGGGAGCTGTTTTTT. Amino acid sequence: CASSQHIMDRVEYNGELFF. The whole variable domain, filled in from reference TRBV3-1 and TRBJ2-2, reads DTAVSQTPKYLVTQMGNDKSIKCEQNLGHDTMYWYKQDSKKFLKIMFSYNNKELIINETVPNRFSPKSPDKAHLNLHINSLELGDSAVYFCASSQHIMDRVEYNGELFFGEGSRLTVL.

V gene TRBV7-6 combines with J gene TRBJ2-4, with a weak D call TRBD1 (6 bases). Germline V lookup: CDR1 SGHVS, CDR2 FNYEAQ. Trimming left V 2 bases short and J 7 bases short, with 15 bases between. The CDR3 loop spans 15 amino acids. CDR3 sequence (DNA): TGTGCCAGCAGCTTAATACAGGGCGAAGGGAACATTCAGTACTTC. As protein: CASSLIQGEGNIQYF.